This T cell receptor (beta chain) was sequenced during a study of blood T cell repertoires in COVID-19. Study-wide background: Sources were T cells, B-cell-depleted T cells, or PBMCs; the material itself was cDNA or gDNA.

In the source study's methods: By means of reference gene primer amplification, nucleated cell counts were estimated. Sequenced by immunoSEQ multiplex PCR; TCRdb stores in-frame clones only, minus some. D and trimming come from the DNA, and the V and J calls and clone size come from that table. The top ten clones hold more than 1.5% of a sample with roughly 100,000 clones, roughly 89% of them seen once. Seattle enrolled patients during active infection and tracked them longitudinally. Germline assignment: CDR1 MRHNA and CDR2 SNTAGT. This CDR3 has 15 amino acids. V lost 7 bases and J lost 3, with 19 bases in between.

The clonotype comes from a woman aged 45 to 65 with COVID-19, enrolled during active disease. The chain combines TRBV6-4 with TRBJ2-7, with no clear D. The material sequenced was peripheral blood. CDR3 region: CASTKPPQENYEQYV. CDR3 DNA sequence: TGTGCCAGCACCAAACCTCCCCAGGAAAACTACGAGCAGTACGTC.